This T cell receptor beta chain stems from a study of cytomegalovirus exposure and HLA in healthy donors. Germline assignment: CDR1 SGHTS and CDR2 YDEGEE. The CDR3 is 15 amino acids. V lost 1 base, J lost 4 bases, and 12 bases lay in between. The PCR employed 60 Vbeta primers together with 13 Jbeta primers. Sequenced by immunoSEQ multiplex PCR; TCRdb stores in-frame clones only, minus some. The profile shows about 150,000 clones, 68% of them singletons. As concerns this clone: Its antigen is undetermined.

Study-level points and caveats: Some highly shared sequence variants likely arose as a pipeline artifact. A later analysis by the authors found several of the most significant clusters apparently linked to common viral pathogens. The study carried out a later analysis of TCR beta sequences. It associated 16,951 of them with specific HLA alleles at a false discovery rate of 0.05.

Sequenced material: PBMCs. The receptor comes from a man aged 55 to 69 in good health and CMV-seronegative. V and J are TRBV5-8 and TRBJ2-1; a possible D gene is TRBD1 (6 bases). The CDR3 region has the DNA TGTGCCAGCAGCTTGCGAGGGGGTATTTACAATGAGCAGTTCTTC. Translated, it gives CASSLRGGIYNEQFF.